This note documents a single T cell receptor beta chain sequence. Its cognate antigen is unknown. This record comes from a study of CD8+ T cells in alopecia areata. Extracted from the samples, RNA was reverse transcribed into cDNA to serve as the sequencing template. Repertoires were generated with immunoSEQ multiplex PCR, while TCRdb's copy carries only in-frame clones and drops some. The repertoire holds roughly 190,000 clones, with over 55% as singletons. As for treatment: oral pan-JAK inhibitor, 5-10 mg twice daily. Per germline, CDR1 SGDLS and CDR2 YYNGEE. The V and J ends lost 4 bases and 5 bases respectively, with 10 bases between them. The CDR3 spans 13 residues. Notes on the study in general: One nonresponder leaves baseline CD8+ expansion's link to response uncertain. TCRs were shared less clearly across patients than in mice, possibly for HLA-related reasons.

The source was CD4+ T cells sorted from blood, collected at week 24, from a patient treated with tofacitinib. The chain combines TRBV9 with TRBJ2-1; weak D call: TRBD1 (6 bases). The TCR comes from a human donor with alopecia areata. CDR3 sequence reads: CASSPDRNNEQFF. The CDR3 DNA follows: TGTGCCAGCAGCCCCGACAGGAACAATGAGCAGTTCTTC.